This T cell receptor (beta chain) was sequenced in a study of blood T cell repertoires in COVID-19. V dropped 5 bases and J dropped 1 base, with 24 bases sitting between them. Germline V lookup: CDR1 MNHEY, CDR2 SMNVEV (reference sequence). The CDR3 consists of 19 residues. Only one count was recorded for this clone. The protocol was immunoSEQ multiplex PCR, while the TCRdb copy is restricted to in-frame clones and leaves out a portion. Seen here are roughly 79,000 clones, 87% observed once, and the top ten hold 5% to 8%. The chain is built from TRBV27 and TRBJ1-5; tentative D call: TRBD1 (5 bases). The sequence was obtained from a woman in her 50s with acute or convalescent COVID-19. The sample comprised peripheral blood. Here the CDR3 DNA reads TGTGCCAGCAGTCAATCAGTAGGGGCTTCGGTTGGGAGCAATCAGCCCCAGCATTTT. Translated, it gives CASSQSVGASVGSNQPQHF.